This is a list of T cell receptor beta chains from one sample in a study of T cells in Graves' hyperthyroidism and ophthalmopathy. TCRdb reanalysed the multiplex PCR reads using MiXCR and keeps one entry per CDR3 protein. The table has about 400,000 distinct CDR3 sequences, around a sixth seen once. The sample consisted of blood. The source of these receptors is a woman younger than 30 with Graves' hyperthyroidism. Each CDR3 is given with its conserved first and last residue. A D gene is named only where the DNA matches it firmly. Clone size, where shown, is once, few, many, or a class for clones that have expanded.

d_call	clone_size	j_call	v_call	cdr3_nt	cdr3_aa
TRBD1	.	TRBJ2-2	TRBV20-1	TGCAGTGCTAGAGATCCAGGGGGCGCCTACACCGGGGAGCTGTTTTTT	CSARDPGGAYTGELFF
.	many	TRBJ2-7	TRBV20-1	TGCAGTGCCGAGCAGGGGGGGGTACGATACGAGCAGTACTTC	CSAEQGGVRYEQYF
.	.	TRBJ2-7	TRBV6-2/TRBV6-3	TGTGCCAGCACCCTGAGAGGACCACACTCCTACGAGCAGTACTTC	CASTLRGPHSYEQYF
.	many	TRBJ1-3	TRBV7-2	TGTGCCAGCAGCTCCGGACTCCTCTTGGCCAGAAACACCATATATTTT	CASSSGLLLARNTIYF
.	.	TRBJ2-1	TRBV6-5	TGTGCCAGCAGTTACCTTGGACACCTGTCATTCTACAATGAGCAGTTCTTC	CASSYLGHLSFYNEQFF
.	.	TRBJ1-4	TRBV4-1	TGCGCCACCCAGGGGTGGTCTTCTGAAAAACTGTTTTTT	CATQGWSSEKLFF
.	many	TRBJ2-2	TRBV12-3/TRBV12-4	TGTGCCAGCAGTTCCCGACCAGAAACCGGGGAGCTGTTTTTT	CASSSRPETGELFF
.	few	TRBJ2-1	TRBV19	TGTGCCAGTAGGGTCTTGGGGAGGAATGAGCAGTTCTTC	CASRVLGRNEQFF
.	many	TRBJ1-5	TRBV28	TGTGCCAGCATGCTACCGGGTAATCAGCCCCAGCATTTT	CASMLPGNQPQHF
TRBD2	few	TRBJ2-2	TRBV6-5	TGTGCCAGCAGTTACCCCGGACTAGCGGGTTCGAACACCGGGGAGCTGTTTTTT	CASSYPGLAGSNTGELFF
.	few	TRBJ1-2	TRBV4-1	TGCGCCAGCAGCCAAGAGGAGGATCTCTATGGCTACACCTTC	CASSQEEDLYGYTF
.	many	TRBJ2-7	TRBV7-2	TGTGCCAGCAGCTTACGAGTGCCGCTAGAGCAGTACTTC	CASSLRVPLEQYF
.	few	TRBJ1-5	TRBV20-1	TGCAGTGCTAGACTGGACAATAGCAATCAGCCCCAGCATTTT	CSARLDNSNQPQHF
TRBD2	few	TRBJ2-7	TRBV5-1	TGCGCCAGCAGCTCCGGACTAGCGGGGGCCACCTACGAGCAGTACTTC	CASSSGLAGATYEQYF
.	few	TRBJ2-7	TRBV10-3	TGTGCCATCAGTGAGTCGTCTCAGACGGGGCTCTCATATGCCGAGCAGTACTTC	CAISESSQTGLSYAEQYF
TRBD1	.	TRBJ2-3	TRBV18	TGTGCCAGCTCACTGGAGACAGGGGGCACAGATACGCAGTATTTT	CASSLETGGTDTQYF
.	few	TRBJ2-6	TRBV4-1	TGCGCCAGCAGCCATCTGCGGGGGGCCAACGTCCTGACTTTC	CASSHLRGANVLTF
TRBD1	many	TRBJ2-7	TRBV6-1	TGTGCCAGCAGTGGAAGACGGGACAGGGCCACCGGGGAGCAGTACTTC	CASSGRRDRATGEQYF
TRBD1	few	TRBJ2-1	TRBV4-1	TGCGCCAGCAGTCGTTCCGGGACAGGGGGCGCCTACAATGAGCAGTTCTTC	CASSRSGTGGAYNEQFF
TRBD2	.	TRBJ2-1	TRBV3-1	TGTGCCAGCACCCTCCGACTAGCGGGAAATGAGCAGTTCTTC	CASTLRLAGNEQFF
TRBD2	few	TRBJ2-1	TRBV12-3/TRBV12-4	TGTGCCAGCAGTTTAGTTCAGGGGACTAGGCTTGAGCAGTTCTTC	CASSLVQGTRLEQFF
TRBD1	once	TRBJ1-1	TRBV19	TGTGCCAGTAGTTTCCGACAGGGAAAGACTAAGGACACTGAAGCTTTCTTT	CASSFRQGKTKDTEAFF
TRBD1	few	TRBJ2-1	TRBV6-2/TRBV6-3	TGTGCCAGCAGAACAGGGGGTAGCTCCTACAATGAGCAGTTCTTC	CASRTGGSSYNEQFF
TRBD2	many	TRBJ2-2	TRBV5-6	TGTGCCAGCAGCCTGGGACTAGGGGCCGGGGAGCTGTTTTTT	CASSLGLGAGELFF
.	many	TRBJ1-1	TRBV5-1	TGCGCCAGCAGCACATCGGGGGCCGCCACTGAAGCTTTCTTT	CASSTSGAATEAFF
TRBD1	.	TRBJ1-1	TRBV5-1	TGCGCCAGCAGACCGGGACAGGAGACTGAAGCTTTCTTT	CASRPGQETEAFF
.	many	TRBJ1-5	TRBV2	TGTGCCAGCAGTGTAGGGGGGGCCCAGGGGCGGCCCCAGCATTTT	CASSVGGAQGRPQHF
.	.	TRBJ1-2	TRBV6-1	TGTGCCACTACGATGGGAGGAAATCGTTACTATGGCTACACCTTC	CATTMGGNRYYGYTF
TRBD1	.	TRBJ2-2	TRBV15	TGTGCCACCAGCAGTGGGACAGGGGTTACCGGGGAGCTGTTTTTT	CATSSGTGVTGELFF
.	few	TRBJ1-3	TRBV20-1	TGCAGTGCGTACAGGCCCCTCTCTGGAAACACCATATATTTT	CSAYRPLSGNTIYF
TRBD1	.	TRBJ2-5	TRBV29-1	TGCAGCGTTGAATACAGGGGGCGGGAGACCCAGTACTTC	CSVEYRGRETQYF
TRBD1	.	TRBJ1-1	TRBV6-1	TGTGCCAGCAGCCCGGACAGGGCGGCTGAAGCTTTCTTT	CASSPDRAAEAFF
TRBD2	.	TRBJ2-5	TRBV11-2	TGTGCCAGCAGCCTCATTCGGGGGGACCCCTATAGGGAGACCCAGTACTTC	CASSLIRGDPYRETQYF
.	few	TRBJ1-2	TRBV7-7	TGTGCTAGCAGCTTAGGAGGACAGCTTAACTATGGCTACACCTTC	CASSLGGQLNYGYTF
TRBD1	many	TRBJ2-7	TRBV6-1	TGTGCCAGCAGTGAAGGGACAGGGGTCTCCTACGAGCAGTACTTC	CASSEGTGVSYEQYF
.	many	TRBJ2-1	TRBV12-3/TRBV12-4	TGTGCCAGCATTAAGAGCAATGAGCAGTTCTTC	CASIKSNEQFF